Listed below are T cell receptor beta chains from one sample, sequenced in a study of follicular helper T cells after annual influenza vaccination. Clones were read by immunoSEQ multiplex PCR, and TCRdb kept only the in-frame ones, dropping some. The table lists around 3,100 clones, around 84% of them singletons, with under 1.4% in the top ten. This material consisted of CXCR5+ CD38- circulating T follicular helper cells from blood, taken 7 days after influenza vaccination. These receptor sequences come from an adult who received the influenza vaccine. CDR3s include the opening cysteine and the closing phenylalanine or tryptophan. The D gene is left open where the match is weak. Clone size is shown for a subset of rows, as once, few, many or a class of expanded clone.

.,.,TRBJ1-4,TRBV9,TGTGCCAGCAGCGTGGGCCCGGGTGGGGAAAAACTGTTTTTT,CASSVGPGGEKLFF
TRBD1,.,TRBJ1-6,TRBV6-1,TGTGCCAGCAGTGACCATGGCAGGGGGCAATCACCCCTCCACTTT,CASSDHGRGQSPLHF
TRBD2,few,TRBJ2-3,TRBV4-3,TGCGCCAGCAGCCAAGTGGGTAGCGGGGCCGGAGATACGCAGTATTTT,CASSQVGSGAGDTQYF
.,.,TRBJ1-3,TRBV28,TGTGCCAGCACAGCTTCGCAAGGGACTGGAAACACCATATATTTT,CASTASQGTGNTIYF
TRBD2,.,TRBJ2-1,TRBV7-2,TGTGCCAGCAGCTTAGTCGCTAGCGGGGGGTCTTTTGAGCAGTTCTTC,CASSLVASGGSFEQFF
TRBD1,.,TRBJ1-2,TRBV6-6,TGTGCCAGCAGCGCTGCCGGGACAGGGTATGGCTACACCTTC,CASSAAGTGYGYTF
.,.,TRBJ2-4,TRBV27,TGTGCCAGCAGTTTACGGCGGACTGCCAAAAACATTCAGTACTTC,CASSLRRTAKNIQYF
.,.,TRBJ1-5,TRBV4-2,TGTGCCAGCAGCCAAGAGGCTGTATCACCGAATAGCAATCAGCCCCAGCATTTT,CASSQEAVSPNSNQPQHF
TRBD1,.,TRBJ2-3,TRBV7-2,TGTGCCAGCACCCTAGGGGGACAGGGGGCAGATACGCAGTATTTT,CASTLGGQGADTQYF
TRBD2,.,TRBJ2-1,TRBV6-6,TGTGCCAGCAGTTTCGCGGGGGGCTCGGGCAATGAGCAGTTCTTC,CASSFAGGSGNEQFF
.,.,TRBJ2-2,TRBV7-2,TGTGCCAGCAGCTTAGTCTCCACCGGGGAGCTGTTTTTT,CASSLVSTGELFF
.,.,TRBJ1-5,TRBV7-2,TGTGCCAGCAGCTTAGTTCACAAGGATCAGCCCCAGCATTTT,CASSLVHKDQPQHF
.,once,TRBJ1-6,TRBV18,TGTGCCAGCTCATTCCGGGACTCCTATAATTCACCCCTCCACTTT,CASSFRDSYNSPLHF
.,.,TRBJ1-6,TRBV4-1,TGCGCCAGCAGCCAAGTCGCACAAAATAATTCACCCCTCCACTTT,CASSQVAQNNSPLHF
.,.,TRBJ2-5,TRBV7-3,TGTGCCAGCAGCTTAGGGCAGGGTGGAGGGACCCAGTACTTC,CASSLGQGGGTQYF
.,.,TRBJ1-1,TRBV29-1,TGCAGCGTTGAAAGAATGCCGAACACTGAAGCTTTCTTT,CSVERMPNTEAFF
.,.,TRBJ2-1,TRBV2,TGTGCCAGCAGTGATGGGGGGGCCAATGAGCAGTTCTTC,CASSDGGANEQFF
TRBD2,.,TRBJ2-1,TRBV2,TGTGCCAGCATTCTAGCGGCGCAGGGTGAGCAGTTCTTC,CASILAAQGEQFF
.,.,TRBJ1-3,TRBV19,TGTGCCAGTAGCGGGGGGACTACAATGGAGGGGAGAAACACCATATATTTT,CASSGGTTMEGRNTIYF
TRBD1,once,TRBJ2-1,TRBV14,TGTGCCAGCAGCCACCGGTTGACAGGGAATGAGCAGTTCTTC,CASSHRLTGNEQFF
.,.,TRBJ2-5,TRBV11-2,TGTGCCAGCAGCTTAGTCGGCTTCAGGGAAGAGACCCAGTACTTC,CASSLVGFREETQYF
.,.,TRBJ1-1,TRBV7-3,TGTGCCAGCAGCCCGAGACAATGGGGAGACACTGAAGCTTTCTTT,CASSPRQWGDTEAFF
.,.,TRBJ1-2,TRBV5-4,TGTGCCAGCAGCTTGGCGGGGGCGCTTGGCTACACCTTC,CASSLAGALGYTF
.,.,TRBJ2-6,TRBV7-8,TGTGCCAGCAGTTCCCTAGGCGGCATCTCTGGGGCCAACGTCCTGACTTTC,CASSSLGGISGANVLTF
TRBD1,.,TRBJ1-2,TRBV23-1,TGCGCCAGCAGGCAACAGGGGTTGTGGGGCTACACCTTC,CASRQQGLWGYTF
.,.,TRBJ2-7,TRBV7-3,TGTGCCAGCAGCCGGGGACACGGCTACGAGCAGTACTTC,CASSRGHGYEQYF
.,.,TRBJ1-3,TRBV29-1,TGCAGCGTCCTAGTGAGCTCTGGAAACACCATATATTTT,CSVLVSSGNTIYF
.,.,TRBJ2-7,TRBV5-1,TGCGCCAGCAGCTCCACAGGGATTGACTACGAGCAGTACTTC,CASSSTGIDYEQYF
.,.,TRBJ1-1,TRBV18,TGTGCCAGCTCACTGACAGACGTCGGCACTGAAGCTTTCTTT,CASSLTDVGTEAFF
.,.,TRBJ2-2,TRBV5-6,TGTGCCAGCAGCTTTCCCGCGGCTATAAGCGCCGGGGAGCTGTTTTTT,CASSFPAAISAGELFF
TRBD1,.,TRBJ2-2,TRBV5-4,TGTGCCAGCAGCTTAAGACAGGGGTTAACCGGGGAGCTGTTTTTT,CASSLRQGLTGELFF
TRBD1,.,TRBJ1-2,TRBV7-2,TGTGCCAGCAGCTTAAAAGGGACAGCATTCTATGGCTACACCTTC,CASSLKGTAFYGYTF
.,.,TRBJ2-2,TRBV27,TGTGCCAGCAGTTTAATGGCGGGGGCGCTGAACACCGGGGAGCTGTTTTTT,CASSLMAGALNTGELFF
TRBD2,.,TRBJ2-1,TRBV5-1,TGCGCCAGCAGCTTGGGGGGCGGGGGGATCTACAATGAGCAGTTCTTC,CASSLGGGGIYNEQFF
TRBD2,once,TRBJ2-5,TRBV6-5,TGTGCCAGCAGTTACCGACCTAGCGGAGAGACCCAGTACTTC,CASSYRPSGETQYF
TRBD2,.,TRBJ2-3,TRBV6-6,TGTGCCAGCATTGAGCGGGGGGCAATCACAGATACGCAGTATTTT,CASIERGAITDTQYF
TRBD1,.,TRBJ2-5,TRBV7-2,TGTGCCAGCAGCTTGGGCCGACAGGGATTCATCATGGAGACCCAGTACTTC,CASSLGRQGFIMETQYF
.,.,TRBJ1-3,TRBV9,TGTGCCAGCAGCACAAGTCAAGGTTCTGGAAACACCATATATTTT,CASSTSQGSGNTIYF
.,once,TRBJ2-3,TRBV18,TGTGCCAGCTCACCAGGGGCCGTAGATACGCAGTATTTT,CASSPGAVDTQYF
TRBD1,.,TRBJ1-2,TRBV5-4,TGTGCCAGCAGCTTGGGGGGACAGGGGGCGACCTATGGCTACACCTTC,CASSLGGQGATYGYTF
.,.,TRBJ2-7,TRBV18,TGTGCCAGCTCACCAGACAGCCACTACGAGCAGTACTTC,CASSPDSHYEQYF
TRBD1,few,TRBJ1-2,TRBV4-2,TGTGCCAGCAGCCAAGAAGGTGGGACAGGGCGATATGGCTACACCTTC,CASSQEGGTGRYGYTF
TRBD1,.,TRBJ1-2,TRBV4-2,TGTGCCAGCAGCCAGGCCGGTTTCGGGACAGGGGGCCAGAAGGGCTATGGCTACACCTTC,CASSQAGFGTGGQKGYGYTF
.,.,TRBJ2-2,TRBV10-3,TGTGCCTCCACCACCGAGGGCACCGGGGAGCTGTTTTTT,CASTTEGTGELFF
TRBD2,.,TRBJ2-5,TRBV5-6,TGTGCCAGCAGCTTGGAGGGGAGGGGAGAGACCCAGTACTTC,CASSLEGRGETQYF
.,.,TRBJ2-2,TRBV5-1,TGCGCCAGCAGCTTAATCCTTAACACCGGGGAGCTGTTTTTT,CASSLILNTGELFF
.,.,TRBJ1-1,TRBV27,TGTGCCAGCAAATTTACAGGTACGAACACTGAAGCTTTCTTT,CASKFTGTNTEAFF